The next 18 T cell receptor beta chains were all read from a single sample in a study of T cell clonality in common variable immunodeficiency. TCRdb keeps only in-frame clones here, not all; method: immunoSEQ multiplex PCR. Listed for the sample are about 52,000 clones, none seen a single time. The sequenced material came from peripheral blood mononuclear cells. Source of these receptors: a person between 18 and 70 years old in good health.

The sample holds a few counts of this clone. The CDR3 goes on 3 residues after the read ends, and that part is filled in from the germline J gene. The chain links TRBV6-2 or TRBV6-3 to TRBJ1-6; TRBD1 agrees at 7 bases. There are 15 residues in the CDR3. The germline V gene has CDR1 MNHEY and CDR2 SVGEGT. Trimming cost V 6 bases and J 6 bases; bases outside gene matches: 8. This CDR3 reads CASRQPGQLNSPLHF. The CDR3 DNA, read in part, is TGTGCCAGCAGGCAACCGGGACAGCTTAATTCACCC.

This clone was counted at least ten times. The CDR3 is cut off 3 residues early in the read; its end comes from the germline J gene. The chain joins TRBV6-2 or TRBV6-3 to TRBJ2-1, with D possibly TRBD2 on 5 matching bases. The V gene's germline CDR1 is MNHEY and CDR2 SVGEGT. Between the trimmed V and J ends, which lost 5 bases and 5 bases, there was a span of 7 bases. The CDR3 spans 12 residues. The sequenced CDR3 bases are TGTGCCAGCAGTACTAGACACAATGAG. This gives the protein CASSTRHNE. The full CDR3 is CASSTRHNEQFF.

This clone was seen at least ten times. A read error is possible here, since a much larger clone lies one base away. The sequence runs out 3 residues before the end of the CDR3; the remainder is reconstructed from the germline J gene. The chain combines TRBV2 with TRBJ2-1; 11 bases map to TRBD1. The CDR3 length is 14 residues. Per the germline V gene, CDR1 is SNHLY and CDR2 is FYNNEI. Trimming took 5 bases from V and 6 from J; bases not matched to a gene: 3. CDR3 bases read: TGTGCCAGCAGTACCGGGACAGGGGGCAATGAG. This translates into CASSTGTGGNE. The full CDR3 protein reads CASSTGTGGNEQFF.

A word on this clone: The read comes to an end 3 residues before the CDR3 does, leaving the germline J gene to fill in the end. This chain uses TRBV7-6 with TRBJ1-5, with D possibly TRBD1 on 6 matching bases. The CDR3 has 14 residues. V gave up 5 bases and J gave up 4 bases, with 12 bases separating them. Germline CDR1 reads SGHVS; CDR2 reads FNYEAQ. CDR3 sequence: CASSNRVQNQPQHF. The part of the CDR3 DNA that was read is TGTGCCAGCAGCAACAGGGTCCAGAATCAGCCC.

This clone was picked up many times. The observed sequence ends 3 residues before the CDR3 terminus, with the missing tail filled in from the germline J gene. The chain carries TRBV5-1 and TRBJ2-4, with 8 bases fitting TRBD1. There are 16 residues in the CDR3. The V segment lost 4 bases and the J segment 3 bases; nucleotides outside the gene matches: 9. Germline V CDR1 and CDR2: SGHRS, YFSETQ. The CDR3 here is CASSGTDRADKNIQYF. The sequenced CDR3 bases are TGCGCCAGCAGCGGAACGGACAGGGCGGACAAAAACATT.

This clone was found many times. The observed sequence ends 3 residues before the CDR3 terminus, with the missing tail filled in from the germline J gene. The genes are TRBV6-1 and TRBJ2-1; the D gene is possibly TRBD1 (5 bases). Germline V lookup: CDR1 MNHNS, CDR2 SASEGT. The CDR3 runs 15 residues. V lost 4 bases and J 0 bases, leaving 10 bases between the germline ends. CDR3 protein: CASSAGSGSYNEQFF. The covered CDR3 bases are TGTGCCAGCAGTGCAGGGTCAGGCTCCTACAATGAG.

This clone came up many times. The DNA ends 3 residues before the CDR3 does, and the rest of the CDR3 is filled in from the germline J gene. V is TRBV20-1 and J is TRBJ1-4, with TRBD1 identical over 7 bases. The CDR3 is 13 amino acids. After removal of 5 bases from V and 8 bases from J, the junction contained 8 bases not matched to a gene. Germline V gene sequence: CDR1 DFQATT, CDR2 SNEGSKA (reference sequence). CDR3 in amino acids: CSASDRAQEKLFF. Incomplete CDR3 DNA: TGCAGTGCTTCCGACAGGGCGCAGGAAAAA.

The sample holds many counts of this clone. The read comes to an end 3 residues before the CDR3 does, leaving the germline J gene to fill in the end. The rearrangement joins TRBV7-2 to TRBJ2-3, with 13 bases aligning to TRBD2. The CDR3 covers 17 residues. Germline V CDR1 and CDR2: SGHTA, FQGNSA. The sequenced CDR3 bases are TGTGCCAGCAGCTTAGCAACTAGCGGGAGGGATCAAGAGACG. Translated, it gives CASSLATSGRDQET. In full, the CDR3 reads CASSLATSGRDQETQYF. Using reference TRBV7-2 and TRBJ2-3 for the parts outside the CDR3, the full variable domain is GAGVSQSPSNKVTEKGKDVELRCDPISGHTALYWYRQSLGQGLEFLIYFQGNSAPDKSGLPSDRFSAERTGGSVSTLTIQRTQQEDSAVYLCASSLATSGRDQETQYFGPGTRLTVL.

This clone came up many times. The read terminates 3 residues before the CDR3 end, so the remaining end is supplied by the germline J gene. The chain is built from TRBV5-4 and TRBJ2-3; D remains unclear. The CDR3 is made up of 13 amino acids. Germline assignment: CDR1 SGHNT and CDR2 YYREEE (reference sequence). V was clipped by 1 base and J by 5 bases, with 8 bases between them. The CDR3: CASSLIGQDTQYF. Partial CDR3 DNA: TGTGCCAGCAGCTTGATAGGGCAAGATACG. The full variable domain, rest sourced from reference TRBV5-4 and TRBJ2-3, is ETGVTQSPTHLIKTRGQQVTLRCSSQSGHNTVSWYQQALGQGPQFIFQYYREEENGRGNFPPRFSGLQFPNYSSELNVNALELDDSALYLCASSLIGQDTQYFGPGTRLTVL.

This clone was counted ten times or more. The read ends 3 residues before the CDR3 terminus; that terminus is restored from the germline J gene. The chain employs TRBV19 and TRBJ1-4, with 8 bases fitting TRBD1. This CDR3 is 15 amino acids long. Trimming cost V 3 bases and J 4 bases; bases outside gene matches: 4. From germline, CDR1 is LNHDA and CDR2 SQIVND (reference sequence). CDR3 in amino acids: CASSMLGTGNEKLFF. CDR3 bases read: TGTGCCAGTAGTATGTTGGGGACAGGTAATGAAAAA.

This clone was detected many times. The read ends 3 residues shy of where the CDR3 ends; the end is completed using the germline J gene. The chain is built from TRBV3-1 (or the pseudogene TRBV3-2) and TRBJ2-5; 8 bases line up with TRBD2. Germline V gene lookup returns CDR1 LGHDT and CDR2 YNNKEL (reference sequence). Trimming cost V 3 bases and J 5 bases; bases outside gene matches: 5. The CDR3 covers 14 residues. This CDR3 is CASSHAGGPETQYF. CDR3 DNA, as far as it was read: TGTGCCAGCAGCCATGCGGGGGGTCCCGAGACC.

This clone showed up many times. The read terminates 3 residues before the CDR3 end, so the remaining end is supplied by the germline J gene. The V gene is TRBV18, the J gene TRBJ1-5; D is uncertain. V dropped 3 bases and J dropped 4 bases, with 10 bases sitting between them. From germline, CDR1 is KGHSH and CDR2 LQKENI. CDR3 size: 14 residues. Partial CDR3 DNA: TGTGCCAGCTCACCCGACAACCAAAATCAGCCC. Its protein is CASSPDNQNQP. The complete CDR3 reads CASSPDNQNQPQHF. Full variable domain (outside the CDR3, taken from reference TRBV18 and TRBJ1-5): NAGVMQNPRHLVRRRGQEARLRCSPMKGHSHVYWYRQLPEEGLKFMVYLQKENIIDESGMPKERFSAEFPKEGPSILRIQQVVRGDSAAYFCASSPDNQNQPQHFGDGTRLSIL.

This clone was recorded many times. The read finishes 3 residues shy of the CDR3 end, and the germline J gene is used to complete it. V usage is TRBV7-3 and J usage is TRBJ2-1, with a weak D call TRBD2 (5 bases). V was cut by 0 bases and J by 6 bases, with 9 bases left in between. CDR1 and CDR2 from the germline V gene are SGHTA and FQGTGA. The length of the CDR3 is 14 residues. The DNA read from the CDR3 is TGTGCCAGCAGCTTAACCGACTATTCCAATGAG. Its translation: CASSLTDYSNE. The whole CDR3 sequence is CASSLTDYSNEQFF.

This clone was seen at least ten times. Sequencing ends 3 residues short of the CDR3 end; the germline J gene provides the rest. This chain connects TRBV12-3 or TRBV12-4 to TRBJ2-7; maybe TRBD1 (6 bases). The V end lost 2 bases, the J end lost 2 bases, and 10 bases lay between the germline ends. The length of the CDR3 is 14 residues. CDR3 in amino acids: CASSLRQAPYEQYF. The part of the CDR3 DNA that was read is TGTGCCAGCAGTTTAAGACAGGCCCCCTACGAG.

About this clone itself: The DNA ends 3 residues before the CDR3 does, and the rest of the CDR3 is filled in from the germline J gene. The chain employs TRBV7-9 and TRBJ1-5; unclear D gene. CDR1 and CDR2 (germline): SEHNR, FQNEAQ (reference sequence). CDR3 length: 14 residues. V was shortened by 0 bases and J by 4 bases, with 7 bases between the two germline ends. CDR3 DNA (partial): TGTGCCAGCAGCTTAGCGTCCAGTAATCAGCCC. It yields the protein CASSLASSNQP. Given in full, the CDR3 is CASSLASSNQPQHF. Full variable domain (outside the CDR3, taken from reference TRBV7-9 and TRBJ1-5): DTGVSQNPRHKITKRGQNVTFRCDPISEHNRLYWYRQTLGQGPEFLTYFQNEAQLEKSRLLSDRFSAERPKGSFSTLEIQRTEQGDSAMYLCASSLASSNQPQHFGDGTRLSIL.

This clone has a handful of counts. At one end, the junction sequence differs from germline, possibly due to a read error. The read ends 3 residues shy of where the CDR3 ends; the end is completed using the germline J gene. Other DNA sequences in the sample encode the same CDR3. This chain connects TRBV7-2 to TRBJ1-3, with a possible D match to TRBD1 (6 bases). CDR3 length equals 14 residues. Germline CDR1 SGHTA, CDR2 FQGNSA. CDR3 loop: CASSLKTGINTIYF. The CDR3 bases that were read are TGTGCCAGCAGCTTAAAAACAGGGATAAACACG.

Notes on this clone: Germline is not matched at one junction end, which may reflect a read error. The read gets to within 3 residues of the CDR3 end, and the germline J gene fills in the rest. V gene TRBV7-2 combines with J gene TRBJ1-2; TRBD1 matches 7 bases. CDR3 size: 14 residues. CDR1 is SGHTA and CDR2 is FQGNSA in the germline V gene. The CDR3 loop reads CASGLGQPEETYTF. CDR3 DNA (partial): TGTGCCAGCGGCTTGGGACAGCCTGAAGAGACC. Based on the CDR3 plus reference TRBV7-2 and TRBJ1-2, the full variable domain is GAGVSQSPSNKVTEKGKDVELRCDPISGHTALYWYRQSLGQGLEFLIYFQGNSAPDKSGLPSDRFSAERTGGSVSTLTIQRTQQEDSAVYLCASGLGQPEETYTFGSGTRLTVV.

This clone was detected a few times. The read terminates 3 residues ahead of where the CDR3 ends, so the germline J gene completes it. This rearrangement joins TRBV19 to TRBJ1-2, with TRBD1 as a possible D gene (5 bases). This CDR3 has 16 residues. The germline V gene encodes CDR1 LNHDA and CDR2 SQIVND (reference sequence). Partial CDR3 DNA: TGTGCCAGTAGTACCCGAACGGGACTCTCCCACAATGAC. Encoded protein: CASSTRTGLSHND. In full, the CDR3 is CASSTRTGLSHNDYTF.